Following are 30 T cell receptor beta chains from one sample sequenced in a study of blood T cell repertoires in COVID-19. The repertoire was sequenced with immunoSEQ multiplex PCR; TCRdb's copy has only in-frame clones and lacks some. The data hold about 220,000 clones, with around 83% observed a single time. Sample: peripheral blood. The source is a woman in her 70s with COVID-19, enrolled during active disease.

The chain employs TRBV28 and TRBJ2-7; D is possibly TRBD2 (6 bases). Germline values: CDR1 MDHEN, CDR2 SYDVKM. The ends were cut back, 6 bases at V and 6 bases at J, with 12 bases in the middle. The CDR3 consists of 12 residues. This chain's CDR3 is CASSQLASEQYF. The CDR3 region has the DNA TGTGCCAGCAGCCAACTAGCTTCCGAGCAGTACTTC. The full variable domain, in which reference TRBV28 and TRBJ2-7 provide the parts outside the CDR3, is DVKVTQSSRYLVKRTGEKVFLECVQDMDHENMFWYRQDPGLGLRLIYFSYDVKMKEKGDIPEGYSVSREKKERFSLILESASTNQTSMYLCASSQLASEQYFGPGTRLTVT.

This chain links TRBV19 with TRBJ1-1; D possibly corresponds to TRBD1 (6 bases). V was pared by 4 bases and J by 11 bases, with 26 bases between. The CDR3 extends over 16 amino acids. Germline values: CDR1 LNHDA, CDR2 SQIVND (reference sequence). This CDR3 reads CASSKDPRGTDRRAFF. CDR3 nucleotide sequence: TGTGCCAGTAGTAAGGACCCCCGAGGAACCGACAGGAGGGCTTTCTTT.

The chain combines TRBV5-5 with TRBJ1-5; 11 bases line up with TRBD1. V shed 4 bases, J shed 4 bases, and the junction held 7 bases outside the gene matches. This CDR3 is 16 amino acids long. Germline V gene data show CDR1 as SGHKS and CDR2 as YYEKEE (reference sequence). The CDR3 bases are TGTGCCAGCAGCCCCTACGGGACAGGGGGGAATCAGCCCCAGCATTTT. Protein product: CASSPYGTGGNQPQHF. Complete variable domain (other parts from reference TRBV5-5 and TRBJ1-5): DAGVTQSPTHLIKTRGQQVTLRCSPISGHKSVSWYQQVLGQGPQFIFQYYEKEERGRGNFPDRFSARQFPNYSSELNVNALLLGDSALYLCASSPYGTGGNQPQHFGDGTRLSIL.

This clone has just a few counts. The J gene is TRBJ1-1, the V gene TRBV2; 10 bases are shared with TRBD1. With V trimmed by 6 bases and J by 0 bases, 1 base remained unmatched. Germline-derived CDR1 and CDR2 are SNHLY and FYNNEI. CDR3 size: 14 residues. CDR3 coding DNA: TGTGCCAGCAGCGACAGGGGGCTGAACACTGAAGCTTTCTTT. Its protein is CASSDRGLNTEAFF.

V usage is TRBV7-2 and J usage is TRBJ1-3; no firm D call. The CDR3 spans 16 residues. The V and J ends lost 3 bases and 0 bases respectively, with 12 bases between them. From germline, CDR1 is SGHTA and CDR2 FQGNSA. The CDR3 DNA follows: TGTGCCAGCAGCTTGTCGGGAGATCCCTCTGGAAACACCATATATTTT. As protein: CASSLSGDPSGNTIYF.

This chain joins TRBV7-2 and TRBJ1-1; D uncertain. The CDR3 is made up of 10 amino acids. The germline gives CDR1 SGHTA, CDR2 FQGNSA. The V end was cut by 8 bases, the J end by 4 bases, with 5 bases between. This chain's CDR3 is CASSLTEAFF. The CDR3 DNA follows: TGTGCCAGCTCTCTCACTGAAGCTTTCTTT.

J is TRBJ2-2 and V is TRBV5-1, with D hard to call. Germline values: CDR1 SGHRS, CDR2 YFSETQ. The CDR3 runs 14 residues. V was trimmed by 4 bases and J by 0 bases, leaving 7 bases between them. The CDR3 DNA is TGCGCCAGCAGCCTCTCGTCGAACACCGGGGAGCTGTTTTTT. Translated, it gives CASSLSSNTGELFF. Full variable domain (outside the CDR3, taken from reference TRBV5-1 and TRBJ2-2): KAGVTQTPRYLIKTRGQQVTLSCSPISGHRSVSWYQQTPGQGLQFLFEYFSETQRNKGNFPGRFSGRQFSNSRSEMNVSTLELGDSALYLCASSLSSNTGELFFGEGSRLTVL.

This clone was observed a handful of times. The V and J genes are TRBV7-8 and TRBJ1-5; D is possibly TRBD1 (5 bases). Germline V CDR1 and CDR2: SGHVS, FQNEAQ. Trimming left V 5 bases short and J 7 bases short, with 12 bases between. The CDR3 extends over 13 amino acids. Here the CDR3 DNA reads TGTGCCAGCAGCATCCGGGGGGTCCAGCCCCAGCATTTT. As protein: CASSIRGVQPQHF.

V usage is TRBV20-1 and J usage is TRBJ1-3; D is undetermined. CDR1 DFQATT and CDR2 SNEGSKA come from the germline V gene (reference sequence). There are 16 residues in the CDR3. V was shortened by 3 bases and J by 0 bases, with 15 bases between the two germline ends. In DNA, the CDR3 is TGCAGTGCTAGTGCAGGCAAAGGAGGCTCTGGAAACACCATATATTTT. It encodes CSASAGKGGSGNTIYF.

This clone appeared a single time. The chain recombines TRBV7-9 with TRBJ2-7; D perhaps matches TRBD2 (7 bases). V was clipped by 6 bases and J by 5 bases, with 20 bases between them. CDR1 and CDR2 (germline): SEHNR, FQNEAQ (reference sequence). The CDR3 has 15 amino acids. CDR3 nucleotides: TGTGCCAGCAGTTCTCGGGGCGGGGGCATCGACGAGCAGTACTTC. This codes for CASSSRGGGIDEQYF.

The CDR3, as DNA: TGTGCCAGCAGCTCAGGACAACGCGGGACCCAGTACTTC. Its protein product is CASSSGQRGTQYF. This chain connects TRBV7-3 to TRBJ2-5; tentative D call: TRBD1 (5 bases). The CDR3 loop spans 13 amino acids. The V and J ends lost 4 bases and 7 bases respectively, with 13 bases between them. Germline CDR1 SGHTA, CDR2 FQGTGA.

This clone was recorded a few times. V gene TRBV15 combines with J gene TRBJ1-1, with a tentative D call TRBD1 (5 bases). Germline values: CDR1 LNHNV, CDR2 YYDKDF (reference sequence). This CDR3 spans 14 amino acids. V lost 2 bases and J 4 bases, leaving 11 bases between the germline ends. This CDR3 is CATSRSMGLTEAFF. CDR3 bases: TGTGCCACCAGCAGATCAATGGGACTCACTGAAGCTTTCTTT.

The CDR3 region is CASSSALGTTNNEQFF. The CDR3 DNA follows: TGTGCCAGCAGTTCCGCCCTAGGGACAACAAACAATGAGCAGTTCTTC. V is TRBV11-2 and J is TRBJ2-1; D may be TRBD1 (6 bases). Germline assignment: CDR1 SGHAT and CDR2 FQNNGV. Between the trimmed V and J ends, which lost 6 bases and 5 bases, there was a span of 20 bases. This CDR3 has 16 residues.

CDR3 sequence: CASEGVREQYF. DNA of the CDR3: TGTGCCAGCGAAGGGGTCCGCGAGCAGTACTTC. This rearrangement joins TRBV28 to TRBJ2-7, with D possibly being TRBD1 (5 bases). Germline V gene data show CDR1 as MDHEN and CDR2 as SYDVKM. The V end was cut by 8 bases, the J end by 6 bases, with 11 bases between. This CDR3 region has 11 residues.

This chain joins TRBV6-2 or TRBV6-3 and TRBJ2-5; 7 bases line up with TRBD2. This CDR3 has 16 residues. The J segment lost 4 bases and the V segment lost 4 bases, leaving 12 bases of the junction unmatched. Germline V CDR1 and CDR2: MNHEY, SVGEGT. The CDR3 DNA is TGTGCCAGCAGTTTTCACTTCGGGACTACTTCAGAGACCCAGTACTTC. Translation: CASSFHFGTTSETQYF.

The chain uses TRBV5-4 and TRBJ2-1; tentatively, D is TRBD1 (5 bases). CDR1 is SGHNT, CDR2 YYREEE, per germline (reference sequence). The CDR3 totals 16 residues. The V end was cut by 2 bases, the J end by 6 bases, with 18 bases between. The CDR3: CASSLGESSWGNEQFF. The CDR3 DNA reads as TGTGCCAGCAGCTTAGGGGAATCCTCCTGGGGCAATGAGCAGTTCTTC.

The rearrangement joins TRBV10-3 to TRBJ2-5, with D possibly being TRBD2 (6 bases). There are 12 residues in the CDR3. V gave up 8 bases and J gave up 2 bases, with 9 bases separating them. Per germline, CDR1 ENHRY and CDR2 SYGVKD. The CDR3 spells CAIGGGQETQYF. The CDR3 DNA reads as TGTGCCATCGGCGGAGGGCAAGAGACCCAGTACTTC.

The rearrangement joins TRBV6-5 to TRBJ1-5; D gene uncertain. Germline lookup yields CDR1 MNHEY and CDR2 SVGAGI. The length of the CDR3 is 13 residues. V was cut by 6 bases and J by 7 bases, with 13 bases left in between. The CDR3 coding sequence is TGTGCCAGCAGCCCGGACGGGAGACAGCCCCAGCATTTT. This translates into CASSPDGRQPQHF.

In DNA, the CDR3 is TGTGCCAGCAGCACGGACTTTAACACTGAAGCTTTCTTT. It codes for CASSTDFNTEAFF. The V gene is TRBV6-2 or TRBV6-3, the J gene TRBJ1-1; D call uncertain. This CDR3 region has 13 residues. Per germline, CDR1 MNHEY and CDR2 SVGEGT. V dropped 6 bases and J dropped 2 bases, with 10 bases sitting between them.

The rearrangement uses TRBV5-1 and TRBJ1-1; D ambiguous. The V end lost 0 bases, the J end lost 1 base, and 10 bases lay between the germline ends. Germline V lookup: CDR1 SGHRS, CDR2 YFSETQ. The CDR3 has 15 residues. CDR3 nucleotides: TGCGCCAGCAGCTTGGAGGCGGGGAAGAACACTGAAGCTTTCTTT. Translation: CASSLEAGKNTEAFF.

This clone showed up just a few times. The V call is TRBV5-4, the J call TRBJ2-7; perhaps TRBD1 as D (6 bases). CDR1 and CDR2 (germline): SGHNT, YYREEE (reference sequence). V shed 0 bases and J shed 3 bases, with 7 bases lying between them. CDR3 length: 13 residues. The CDR3 loop is CASSLGGGYEQYF. DNA of the CDR3: TGTGCCAGCAGCTTGGGAGGGGGCTACGAGCAGTACTTC.

The chain recombines TRBV11-3 with TRBJ2-1; D might be TRBD2 (5 bases). Trimming removed 2 bases at V and 4 bases at J, with 9 bases between. The CDR3 runs 14 residues. Germline CDR1 is SGHNT and CDR2 is YENEEA. The CDR3 protein is CASSLKAAYNEQFF. CDR3 in DNA: TGTGCCAGCAGCTTAAAAGCGGCGTACAATGAGCAGTTCTTC. Based on the CDR3 plus reference TRBV11-3 and TRBJ2-1, the full variable domain is EAGVVQSPRYKIIEKKQPVAFWCNPISGHNTLYWYLQNLGQGPELLIRYENEEAVDDSQLPKDRFSAERLKGVDSTLKIQPAELGDSAVYLCASSLKAAYNEQFFGPGTRLTVL.

This clone occurred once. This chain connects TRBV28 to TRBJ1-3; 8 nucleotides match TRBD1. Germline V lookup: CDR1 MDHEN, CDR2 SYDVKM. V lost 5 bases to trimming and J lost 2 bases; unmatched junction nucleotides: 8. This CDR3 spans 16 amino acids. The CDR3 nucleotides are TGTGCCAGCAGTCCTCGACAGGGGAGGACTGGAAACACCATATATTTT. Translating it yields CASSPRQGRTGNTIYF. The variable domain in full, completed from reference TRBV28 and TRBJ1-3, reads DVKVTQSSRYLVKRTGEKVFLECVQDMDHENMFWYRQDPGLGLRLIYFSYDVKMKEKGDIPEGYSVSREKKERFSLILESASTNQTSMYLCASSPRQGRTGNTIYFGEGSWLTVV.

The chain is built from TRBV11-3 and TRBJ2-3, with D possibly being TRBD1 (5 bases). The germline V gene encodes CDR1 SGHNT and CDR2 YENEEA. V was cut by 5 bases and J by 1 base, with 16 bases left in between. CDR3 length: 16 residues. DNA for the CDR3: TGTGCCAGCAGCCAAAGGGGTGGGCCAGGCACAGATACGCAGTATTTT. This codes for CASSQRGGPGTDTQYF. Drawing the rest from reference TRBV11-3 and TRBJ2-3, the complete variable domain is EAGVVQSPRYKIIEKKQPVAFWCNPISGHNTLYWYLQNLGQGPELLIRYENEEAVDDSQLPKDRFSAERLKGVDSTLKIQPAELGDSAVYLCASSQRGGPGTDTQYFGPGTRLTVL.

Notes on this clone: The sample holds other DNA sequences that translate to the same CDR3. V gene TRBV5-1 combines with J gene TRBJ1-5; D gene ambiguous. V dropped 0 bases and J dropped 0 bases, with 7 bases sitting between them. CDR3 size: 15 residues. Germline V gives CDR1 SGHRS, CDR2 YFSETQ. The DNA of the CDR3 is TGCGCCAGCAGCTTGGACGGAGATAGCAATCAGCCCCAGCATTTT. Its protein is CASSLDGDSNQPQHF.

V usage is TRBV12-5 and J usage is TRBJ2-7; 8 bases fit TRBD1. CDR3 length: 14 residues. Germline V gene data show CDR1 as LGHNT and CDR2 as FRNRAP. V lost 5 bases and J lost 6; bases outside the gene matches: 9. CDR3 in amino acids: CASGPDRVGLEQYF. Here the CDR3 DNA reads TGTGCTAGTGGTCCGGACAGGGTGGGCCTCGAGCAGTACTTC. Combining the CDR3 with reference TRBV12-5 and TRBJ2-7 gives the whole variable domain DARVTQTPRHKVTEMGQEVTMRCQPILGHNTVFWYRQTMMQGLELLAYFRNRAPLDDSGMPKDRFSAEMPDATLATLKIQPSEPRDSAVYFCASGPDRVGLEQYFGPGTRLTVT.

This clone came up once. This rearrangement joins TRBV7-2 to TRBJ1-1; D is uncertain. The CDR3 contains 14 residues. Germline-derived CDR1 and CDR2 are SGHTA and FQGNSA. Trimming removed 5 bases at V and 3 bases at J, with 13 bases between. CDR3: CASSGSGLHTEAFF. DNA of the CDR3: TGTGCCAGCAGCGGCTCCGGACTGCACACTGAAGCTTTCTTT.

V and J are TRBV4-2 and TRBJ2-3, with a tentative D call TRBD2 (5 bases). Trimming took off 0 bases at V and 2 bases at J, with 12 bases between the two ends. The CDR3 totals 16 residues. Germline CDR1 LGHNA, CDR2 YNFKEQ. DNA for the CDR3: TGTGCCAGCAGCCAAGAAGCTAGCAGATACACAGATACGCAGTATTTT. Its translation: CASSQEASRYTDTQYF.

The rearrangement joins TRBV4-3 to TRBJ2-5, with no clear D. The ends were cut back, 4 bases at V and 4 bases at J, with 10 bases in the middle. Germline values: CDR1 LGHNA, CDR2 YSLEER. The length of the CDR3 is 13 residues. The CDR3 spells CASSLDPGETQYF. The CDR3 DNA is TGCGCCAGCAGCCTCGACCCAGGAGAGACCCAGTACTTC.

The CDR3 region is CASSIFVFSHQPQHF. The CDR3 bases are TGTGCCAGTAGTATCTTCGTATTTTCCCATCAGCCCCAGCATTTT. V is TRBV19 and J is TRBJ1-5, with D unresolved. Germline assignment: CDR1 LNHDA and CDR2 SQIVND (reference sequence). The CDR3 consists of 15 residues. V gave up 3 bases and J gave up 5 bases, with 14 bases separating them.